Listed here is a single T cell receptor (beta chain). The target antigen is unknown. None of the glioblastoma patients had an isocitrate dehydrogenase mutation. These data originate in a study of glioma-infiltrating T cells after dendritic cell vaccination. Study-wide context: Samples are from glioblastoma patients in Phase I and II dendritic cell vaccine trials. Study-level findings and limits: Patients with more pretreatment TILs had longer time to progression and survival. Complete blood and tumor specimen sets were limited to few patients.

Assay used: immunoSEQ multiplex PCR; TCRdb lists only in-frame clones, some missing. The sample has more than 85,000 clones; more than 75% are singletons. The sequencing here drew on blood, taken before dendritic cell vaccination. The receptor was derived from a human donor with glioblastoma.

The CDR3 protein is CASSNEGTGELFF. The CDR3 nucleotides are TGCGCCAGCAGCAACGAGGGTACCGGGGAGCTGTTTTTT. The chain joins TRBV5-1 to TRBJ2-2; D might be TRBD2 (5 bases). The ends were cut back, 4 bases at V and 5 bases at J, with 9 bases in the middle. In germline, CDR1 is SGHRS, CDR2 YFSETQ. The CDR3 sequence is 13 residues long.